The sequence of this T cell receptor beta chain was determined in a study of T-cell reconstitution after alpha-beta-depleted transplantation in children. This clonotype was seen many times. Construction of the TCRbeta library involved unique molecular identifiers. TCRdb itself ran the PCR reads through MiXCR, one entry per CDR3 protein. The repertoire has fewer than 400,000 distinct CDR3 sequences, just over 20% of them found once; the top ten carry around 4%. Germline-derived CDR1 and CDR2 are SNHLY and FYNNEI. The length of the CDR3 is 14 residues. Trimming pared 5 bases from V and 2 bases from J, leaving 13 bases between.

The genes are TRBV2 and TRBJ2-7, with D unclear. This clonotype was obtained from a human donor who donated a stem cell graft to a child with acute myeloid leukemia. The specimen was PBMCs from the stem cell graft donor, collected from the stem cell graft. The CDR3 region is CASSLGKGPYEQYF. The CDR3 DNA follows: TGTGCCAGCAGTTTGGGTAAGGGCCCCTACGAGCAGTACTTC.